Below are 27 T cell receptor beta chains sequenced from a single sample in a study of early stage breast cancer tumors. Assay used: immunoSEQ multiplex PCR; TCRdb lists only in-frame clones, some missing. The table lists just over 50,000 clones, just under 80% of them singletons. Sequences were obtained from blood. These TCRs come from a person aged 40-50 years with breast cancer.

CDR3 in DNA: TGTGCCAGTAGCCAAGGGACAGTTTCCACTGAAGCTTTCTTT. Encoded protein: CASSQGTVSTEAFF. The chain joins TRBV19 to TRBJ1-1, with TRBD1 identical over 7 bases. The CDR3 totals 14 residues. Germline V gene sequence: CDR1 LNHDA, CDR2 SQIVND (reference sequence). V was clipped by 6 bases and J by 4 bases; unmatched bases: 8.

The chain has TRBV6-4 and TRBJ2-1, with a weak D call TRBD1 (6 bases). Germline-derived CDR1 and CDR2 are MRHNA and SNTAGT. Trimming left V 6 bases short and J 0 bases short, with 27 bases between. The CDR3 contains 20 residues. In nucleotides, the CDR3 is TGTGCCAGCAGCACTTACCCAGGGACACAAGGTATGAGCTCCTACAATGAGCAGTTCTTC. Protein product: CASSTYPGTQGMSSYNEQFF.

The V and J genes are TRBV2 and TRBJ2-7; 14 bases fit TRBD2. Trimming at V came to 0 bases and at J to 7 bases, leaving 2 bases not matched to a gene. Germline CDR1 SNHLY, CDR2 FYNNEI. This CDR3 contains 15 residues. The CDR3, as DNA: TGTGCCAGCAGTGAAGCGACTAGCGGGAGGGGAGAGCAGTACTTC. Translating gives CASSEATSGRGEQYF.

Concerning this clone: Other DNA sequences in the sample encode the same CDR3. The V gene is TRBV4-1, the J gene TRBJ2-7, with a possible D match to TRBD1 (6 bases). This CDR3 region has 15 residues. Germline loops: CDR1 MGHRA, CDR2 YSYEKL. V was pared by 1 base and J by 1 base, with 11 bases between. CDR3: CASSQGIGGSYEQYF. DNA for the CDR3: TGCGCCAGCAGCCAAGGGATAGGGGGTTCCTACGAGCAGTACTTC.

The chain is built from TRBV7-2 and TRBJ2-5, with TRBD1 as a possible D gene (5 bases). Germline CDR1 and CDR2: SGHTA and FQGNSA. This CDR3 contains 15 residues. Between the trimmed V and J ends, which lost 6 bases and 5 bases, there was a span of 19 bases. CDR3 sequence (DNA): TGTGCCAGCAGTCGACGATGGGGCGCTTGGGAGACCCAGTACTTC. This encodes CASSRRWGAWETQYF.

This clone was seen a handful of times. The chain joins TRBV6-1 to TRBJ2-7; 7 bases line up with TRBD2. This CDR3 contains 15 residues. The V gene's germline CDR1 is MNHNS and CDR2 SASEGT. V was pared by 2 bases and J by 3 bases, with 7 bases of the junction left unmatched. The DNA for the CDR3 is TGTGCCAGCAGTGAAACATCAGCGGGGAGCTACGAGCAGTACTTC. Translated: CASSETSAGSYEQYF.

This clone has only a few counts. The chain joins TRBV2 to TRBJ2-5; 9 bases align to TRBD2. J gave up 3 bases and V 4 bases, and 12 bases lay outside the gene matches. Germline V gene sequence: CDR1 SNHLY, CDR2 FYNNEI. The CDR3 has 17 amino acids. The CDR3 region is CASSGSSGSVGEETQYF. Written as DNA, the CDR3 is TGTGCCAGCAGTGGTAGTAGCGGGAGTGTGGGGGAAGAGACCCAGTACTTC.

The rearrangement joins TRBV11-2 to TRBJ2-3; no clear D. The germline V gene encodes CDR1 SGHAT and CDR2 FQNNGV. Trimming pared 5 bases from V and 4 bases from J, leaving 10 bases between. This CDR3 has 13 amino acids. DNA for the CDR3: TGTGCCAGCAGCATCACAGTACCAGATACGCAGTATTTT. This sequence encodes CASSITVPDTQYF.

This chain connects TRBV30 to TRBJ2-3, with D perhaps TRBD2 (5 bases). Germline CDR1 and CDR2: GTSNPN and SVGIG (reference sequence). CDR3 length: 16 amino acids. With 0 bases removed from V and 6 bases from J, the gap between germline ends came to 19 bases. CDR3 coding DNA: TGTGCCTGGAGTGTACAGAGCGGCAATCCCAGGGATACGCAGTATTTT. It codes for CAWSVQSGNPRDTQYF.

The rearrangement links TRBV6-5 to TRBJ2-7, with 10 bases lining up with TRBD2. The V gene's germline CDR1 is MNHEY and CDR2 SVGAGI. J gave up 0 bases and V 8 bases, and 7 bases lay outside the gene matches. This CDR3 has 15 residues. The CDR3 DNA follows: TGTGCCAGCCTTCCACTAGCGGGGTCCTCCTACGAGCAGTACTTC. The encoded protein is CASLPLAGSSYEQYF.

The chain joins TRBV10-1 to TRBJ2-2, with D unresolved. The CDR3 runs to 14 residues. The germline V gene encodes CDR1 WNHNN and CDR2 SYGVQD (reference sequence). The V end was cut by 4 bases, the J end by 6 bases, with 12 bases between. The CDR3 nucleotides read TGCGCCAGCAGTGCCGCTAGGGATGCCGGGGAGCTGTTTTTT. It codes for CASSAARDAGELFF.

The chain couples TRBV7-8 to TRBJ2-3; 9 bases line up with TRBD1. CDR1 is SGHVS and CDR2 is FQNEAQ in the germline V gene. The CDR3 has 18 residues. The junction had 15 bases not matched to a gene; V was cut back by 6 bases and J by 2 bases. CDR3: CASRLTGGIKAYTDTQYF. Here the CDR3 DNA reads TGTGCCAGCAGACTTACAGGGGGCATTAAGGCGTACACAGATACGCAGTATTTT.

This sequence joins TRBV6-6 and TRBJ2-5; 7 bases line up with TRBD1. The J call could be wrong; TRBJ2-7 is a better fit for the DNA end. Germline V gives CDR1 MNHNY, CDR2 SVGAGI (reference sequence). The CDR3 spans 12 residues. CDR3 sequence (DNA): TGTGCCAGTAGACAGGGCACCTACGAGCAGTACTTC. Protein sequence: CASRQGTYEQYF.

The V call is TRBV7-2, the J call TRBJ2-7; 8 nucleotides line up with TRBD2. Trimming took 1 base from V and 6 from J; bases not matched to a gene: 11. CDR3 size: 16 residues. Germline assignment: CDR1 SGHTA and CDR2 FQGNSA. The CDR3 sequence: CASSLGSGRAQGEQYF. In DNA form, the CDR3 reads TGTGCCAGCAGCTTAGGGTCCGGGAGGGCCCAGGGCGAGCAGTACTTC.

The sample holds a few counts of this clone. The CDR3 reads CASSQDRGTSNQPQHF. The CDR3 DNA sequence: TGTGCCAGCAGCCAAGATAGAGGGACAAGCAATCAGCCCCAGCATTTT. The genes are TRBV4-2 and TRBJ1-5; TRBD1 is a possible D gene (6 bases). CDR3 length: 16 amino acids. Germline assignment: CDR1 LGHNA and CDR2 YNFKEQ. V lost 0 bases and J 1 base, leaving 10 bases between the germline ends.

This chain links TRBV28 with TRBJ2-7; no definite D call. Between the trimmed V and J ends, which lost 3 bases and 6 bases, there was a span of 6 bases. This CDR3 comprises 11 residues. Germline V CDR1 and CDR2: MDHEN, SYDVKM. The CDR3 region has the DNA TGTGCCAGCAGTTTTCCTGGCGAGCAGTACTTC. Its protein product is CASSFPGEQYF.

The chain links TRBV27 to TRBJ1-1, with D possibly being TRBD1 (5 bases). Germline V CDR1 and CDR2: MNHEY, SMNVEV (reference sequence). The CDR3 has 13 residues. Between the trimmed V and J ends, which lost 6 bases and 5 bases, there was a span of 13 bases. The CDR3 DNA reads TGTGCCAGCAGGGCAGGGCGAGTGACTGAAGCTTTCTTT. It is translated as CASRAGRVTEAFF.

The V call is TRBV19, the J call TRBJ1-1; D uncertain. The CDR3 loop spans 13 amino acids. The V end was cut by 7 bases, the J end by 1 base, with 10 bases between. CDR1 LNHDA and CDR2 SQIVND come from the germline V gene (reference sequence). As DNA, the CDR3 is TGTGCCAGTACTAACAGAGCGAACACTGAAGCTTTCTTT. Its protein product is CASTNRANTEAFF.

The chain recombines TRBV5-4 with TRBJ1-4; TRBD1 agrees at 7 bases. Per germline, CDR1 SGHNT and CDR2 YYREEE (reference sequence). The CDR3 has 13 amino acids. The V segment lost 2 bases and the J segment 6 bases; nucleotides outside the gene matches: 1. As DNA, the CDR3 is TGTGCCAGCAGCTTAGGGGGCGATGAAAAACTGTTTTTT. Amino acids: CASSLGGDEKLFF.

This chain joins TRBV2 and TRBJ1-1, with D hard to call. The V end was cut by 7 bases, the J end by 0 bases, with 6 bases between. The CDR3 contains 12 residues. CDR1 and CDR2 from the germline V gene are SNHLY and FYNNEI. The CDR3 DNA sequence: TGTGCCAGCAATAGGTTGAACACTGAAGCTTTCTTT. Translated, it gives CASNRLNTEAFF. Variable domain in full (rest from reference TRBV2 and TRBJ1-1): EPEVTQTPSHQVTQMGQEVILRCVPISNHLYFYWYRQILGQKVEFLVSFYNNEISEKSEIFDDQFSVERPDGSNFTLKIRSTKLEDSAMYFCASNRLNTEAFFGQGTRLTVV.

V and J are TRBV7-6 and TRBJ2-3; a weak D match, TRBD2 (5 bases). The germline gives CDR1 SGHVS, CDR2 FNYEAQ. The V gene lost 3 bases and the J gene lost 6 bases, with 13 bases spanning the gap. This CDR3 comprises 14 residues. CDR3 loop: CASSLFGKRDTQYF. The CDR3 DNA reads as TGTGCCAGCAGCTTGTTCGGGAAACGGGATACGCAGTATTTT.

The chain links TRBV7-2 to TRBJ2-7, with 8 bases identical to TRBD2. Germline loops: CDR1 SGHTA, CDR2 FQGNSA. V lost 1 base, J lost 4 bases, and 6 bases stayed unmatched. The CDR3 runs to 15 residues. The DNA for the CDR3 is TGTGCCAGCAGCTTAGGGCGGGAGGCCCATTACGAGCAGTACTTC. Protein sequence: CASSLGREAHYEQYF.

The table lists this clone with a few counts. V and J are TRBV5-1 and TRBJ1-1; no clear D. The CDR3 length is 14 residues. Germline V lookup: CDR1 SGHRS, CDR2 YFSETQ. The ends were cut back, 0 bases at V and 2 bases at J, with 8 bases in the middle. Here the CDR3 reads CASSLGNINTEAFF. The DNA for the CDR3 is TGCGCCAGCAGCTTGGGGAACATAAACACTGAAGCTTTCTTT.

V gene TRBV2 combines with J gene TRBJ2-1; possibly TRBD2 for D (5 bases). The CDR3 is 16 amino acids. V dropped 6 bases and J dropped 0 bases, with 15 bases sitting between them. CDR1 and CDR2 (germline): SNHLY, FYNNEI. The CDR3 here is CASSARGSRSYNEQFF. Here the CDR3 DNA reads TGTGCCAGCAGCGCCCGAGGGTCCCGCTCCTACAATGAGCAGTTCTTC. Full variable domain (remainder filled in from reference TRBV2 and TRBJ2-1): EPEVTQTPSHQVTQMGQEVILRCVPISNHLYFYWYRQILGQKVEFLVSFYNNEISEKSEIFDDQFSVERPDGSNFTLKIRSTKLEDSAMYFCASSARGSRSYNEQFFGPGTRLTVL.

In its sample, this clone was seen once. V and J are TRBV18 and TRBJ2-3, with D hard to call. Trimming removed 3 bases at V and 2 bases at J, with 3 bases between. There are 12 residues in the CDR3. CDR1 is KGHSH, CDR2 LQKENI, per germline. CDR3 region: CASSPFTDTQYF. The CDR3 DNA follows: TGTGCCAGCTCACCGTTCACAGATACGCAGTATTTT.

This clone was observed a few times. The chain employs TRBV7-9 and TRBJ2-2, with D unresolved. This CDR3 has 17 residues. V shed 0 bases and J shed 3 bases, with 14 bases lying between them. Germline V CDR1 and CDR2: SEHNR, FQNEAQ (reference sequence). The CDR3 DNA reads as TGTGCCAGCAGCTTAGCGGCTTGGGCGGAGCACACCGGGGAGCTGTTTTTT. This gives the protein CASSLAAWAEHTGELFF. The full variable domain, with the rest looked up from reference TRBV7-9 and TRBJ2-2, is DTGVSQNPRHKITKRGQNVTFRCDPISEHNRLYWYRQTLGQGPEFLTYFQNEAQLEKSRLLSDRFSAERPKGSFSTLEIQRTEQGDSAMYLCASSLAAWAEHTGELFFGEGSRLTVL.

The chain is built from TRBV14 and TRBJ2-5; weak D call: TRBD2 (5 bases). This CDR3 has 13 residues. The germline CDR1 and CDR2 sequences are SGHDN and FVKESK. Between the trimmed V and J ends, which lost 4 bases and 2 bases, there was a span of 8 bases. The CDR3 region has the DNA TGTGCCAGCAGCCCCCGGGGACAAGAGACCCAGTACTTC. Its protein product is CASSPRGQETQYF. Looking up the rest from reference TRBV14 and TRBJ2-5 gives the full variable domain: EAGVTQFPSHSVIEKGQTVTLRCDPISGHDNLYWYRRVMGKEIKFLLHFVKESKQDESGMPNNRFLAERTGGTYSTLKVQPAELEDSGVYFCASSPRGQETQYFGPGTRLLVL.